Listed below are T cell receptor beta chains from one sample, sequenced in a study of stem cell transplantation in POMP-related autoinflammatory disease. The assay was immunoSEQ multiplex PCR, and TCRdb's table has in-frame clones only and misses some. In the table there are some 10,000 clones, 70% to 80% of which are singletons. The sample consisted of CD4+ T cells from PBMCs, taken after stem cell transplantation. The receptors stem from a human patient with POMP-related autoinflammation and immune dysregulation (PRAID). A subset of T cells may come from the graft donor. Both conserved end residues are part of each CDR3. A D gene is named only where the DNA matches it firmly. Size is omitted from some rows. Given values are once, few, many or a class for expanded clones.

J gene: TRBJ2-3
clone size: NA
V gene: TRBV7-3
D gene: NA
CDR3 DNA: TGTGCCAGCAGCCCCGGGACGAACACAGATACGCAGTATTTT
CDR3 protein: CASSPGTNTDTQYF

J gene: TRBJ1-3
clone size: large
V gene: TRBV30
D gene: NA
CDR3 DNA: TGTGCCTGGAGTGTACTTGGAAACACCATATATTTT
CDR3 protein: CAWSVLGNTIYF

J gene: TRBJ2-1
clone size: NA
V gene: TRBV7-9
D gene: TRBD2
CDR3 DNA: TGTGCCAGCAGCTTAGGGACTAGCAGAGGGAATGAGCAGTTCTTC
CDR3 protein: CASSLGTSRGNEQFF

J gene: TRBJ2-2
clone size: once
V gene: TRBV3-1/TRBV3-2
D gene: TRBD1
CDR3 DNA: TGTGCCAGCAGTCCGGGACAGGGGGCCGGGGAGCTGTTTTTT
CDR3 protein: CASSPGQGAGELFF

J gene: TRBJ2-2
clone size: NA
V gene: TRBV23-1
D gene: NA
CDR3 DNA: TGCGCCAGCAGTCAATCGAGGGACAAAAACACCGGGGAGCTGTTTTTT
CDR3 protein: CASSQSRDKNTGELFF

J gene: TRBJ1-4
clone size: NA
V gene: TRBV6-2/TRBV6-3
D gene: TRBD1
CDR3 DNA: TGTGCCAGCAGTTACTCTTTAGGACAGGCGAAGGAAAAACTGTTTTTT
CDR3 protein: CASSYSLGQAKEKLFF

J gene: TRBJ2-7
clone size: NA
V gene: TRBV6-5
D gene: NA
CDR3 DNA: TGTGCCAGCAAGTCCAAGGTTGAGCAGTACTTC
CDR3 protein: CASKSKVEQYF

J gene: TRBJ2-1
clone size: NA
V gene: TRBV6-2/TRBV6-3
D gene: TRBD2
CDR3 DNA: TGTGCCAGCAGCCTACTAGCGGGCTCCTACAATGAGCAGTTCTTC
CDR3 protein: CASSLLAGSYNEQFF

J gene: TRBJ1-2
clone size: NA
V gene: TRBV18
D gene: NA
CDR3 DNA: TGTGCCAGCTCACCACTGATGGGGGATGGCTACACCTTC
CDR3 protein: CASSPLMGDGYTF

J gene: TRBJ2-1
clone size: NA
V gene: TRBV7-6
D gene: TRBD2
CDR3 DNA: TGTGCCAGCAGCCCCGGACTAGCGGGCCCACCTGAGCAGTTCTTC
CDR3 protein: CASSPGLAGPPEQFF

J gene: TRBJ2-3
clone size: NA
V gene: TRBV5-4
D gene: TRBD2
CDR3 DNA: TGTGCCAGCAGCGCGGGGAGCGGGAGGGGTGGAGATACGCAGTATTTT
CDR3 protein: CASSAGSGRGGDTQYF

J gene: TRBJ2-5
clone size: few
V gene: TRBV6-6
D gene: NA
CDR3 DNA: TGTGCCAGCAGTTACTCAAGTCGACGGAATCAAGAGACCCAGTACTTC
CDR3 protein: CASSYSSRRNQETQYF

J gene: TRBJ2-3
clone size: few
V gene: TRBV19
D gene: TRBD1
CDR3 DNA: TGTGCCAGTAACCTTGGGACAGGGGGCTACTCTAGCACAGATACGCAGTATTTT
CDR3 protein: CASNLGTGGYSSTDTQYF

J gene: TRBJ1-2
clone size: NA
V gene: TRBV24-1
D gene: TRBD1
CDR3 DNA: TGTGCCACCAGTGACCTCGGACAGGGGTCTAACTATGGCTACACCTTC
CDR3 protein: CATSDLGQGSNYGYTF

J gene: TRBJ2-5
clone size: NA
V gene: TRBV5-1
D gene: NA
CDR3 DNA: TGCGCCAGCAGCAAAGGACAGAATCAAGAGACCCAGTACTTC
CDR3 protein: CASSKGQNQETQYF

J gene: TRBJ2-2
clone size: NA
V gene: TRBV27
D gene: NA
CDR3 DNA: TGTGCCAGCAGTTTTGTCGGGGAGCTGTTTTTT
CDR3 protein: CASSFVGELFF

J gene: TRBJ1-6
clone size: NA
V gene: TRBV19
D gene: NA
CDR3 DNA: TGTGCCAGTAGTACGGACGGAATCCCGAGAGGTTCACCCCTCCACTTT
CDR3 protein: CASSTDGIPRGSPLHF

J gene: TRBJ2-7
clone size: once
V gene: TRBV19
D gene: NA
CDR3 DNA: TGTGCCAGTAGTATACCGGGATACCGCTACGAGCAGTACTTC
CDR3 protein: CASSIPGYRYEQYF